This T cell receptor beta chain derives from a study of cytomegalovirus exposure and HLA in healthy donors. Notes on the study in general: Trimming of TCR beta V- and J-genes showed a link, identified in a later analysis, to a missense DCLRE1C variant.

Use of 60 Vbeta and 13 Jbeta primers characterized the PCR. TCRdb's copy holds only in-frame clones and misses some; the assay was immunoSEQ multiplex PCR. The table lists about 140,000 clones, 80% of them singletons. Points on this clone: Its target is unknown.

The source of this sequence is a man over 45 in good health and CMV-seronegative. Sample: PBMCs.

For the CDR3, the DNA is TGTGCCACCAGCAATGGGGGGGCGCGGGACGAGCAGTACTTC. This gives the protein CATSNGGARDEQYF. The chain recombines TRBV15 with TRBJ2-7, with TRBD2 as a possible D gene (7 bases). The CDR3 sequence is 14 residues long. From germline, CDR1 is LNHNV and CDR2 YYDKDF (reference sequence). V lost 4 bases, J lost 5 bases, and 15 bases lay in between.